The sequence of this T cell receptor (beta chain) was determined in a study of T cells in Graves' hyperthyroidism and ophthalmopathy. Amplified regions were TCR beta CDR3 sequences from RNA transcripts. HTBI primers were the set used in a first-round RT-PCR of the TCR CDR3. TCRdb re-analysed the multiplex PCR reads in MiXCR, keeping a single row per CDR3 protein. Of roughly 170,000 distinct CDR3 sequences listed, about 18% are singletons. CDR1 and CDR2 from the germline V gene are MNHNS and SASEGT. V was cut by 2 bases and J by 4 bases, with 6 bases left in between. The CDR3 contains 13 residues. The sequenced material came from blood. The sequence was obtained from a woman aged 50 to 60 with Graves' hyperthyroidism. The J gene is TRBJ1-5, the V gene TRBV6-1; D gene ambiguous. The CDR3 sequence: CASSENPNQPQHF. DNA of the CDR3: TGTGCCAGCAGTGAAAACCCAAATCAGCCCCAGCATTTT.